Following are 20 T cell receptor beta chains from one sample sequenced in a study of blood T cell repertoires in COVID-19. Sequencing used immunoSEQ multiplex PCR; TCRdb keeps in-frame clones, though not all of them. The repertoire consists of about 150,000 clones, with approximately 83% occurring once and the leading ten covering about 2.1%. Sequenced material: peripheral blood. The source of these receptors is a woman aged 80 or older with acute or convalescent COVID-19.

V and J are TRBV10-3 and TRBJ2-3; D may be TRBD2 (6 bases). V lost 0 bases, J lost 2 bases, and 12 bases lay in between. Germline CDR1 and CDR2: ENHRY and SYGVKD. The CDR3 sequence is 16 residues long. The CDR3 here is CAISESDLAYTDTQYF. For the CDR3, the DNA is TGTGCCATCAGTGAGTCCGATCTAGCGTACACAGATACGCAGTATTTT.

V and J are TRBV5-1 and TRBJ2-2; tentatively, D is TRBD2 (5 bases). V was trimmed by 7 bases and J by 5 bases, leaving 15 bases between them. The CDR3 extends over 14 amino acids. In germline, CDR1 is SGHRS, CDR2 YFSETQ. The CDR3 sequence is CASSTEGLTGELFF. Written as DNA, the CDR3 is TGCGCCAGCTCGACCGAGGGTTTAACCGGGGAGCTGTTTTTT.

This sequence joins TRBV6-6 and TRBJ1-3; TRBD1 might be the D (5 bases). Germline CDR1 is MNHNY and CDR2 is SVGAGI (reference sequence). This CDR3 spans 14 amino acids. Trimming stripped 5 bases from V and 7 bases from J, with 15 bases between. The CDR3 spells CASSTFGRGNTIYF. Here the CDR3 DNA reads TGTGCCAGCAGTACTTTTGGTAGGGGTAACACCATATATTTT.

The CDR3 sequence: CASSKPETGELFF. The DNA for the CDR3 is TGTGCCAGCAGCAAACCCGAGACCGGGGAGCTGTTTTTT. The chain has TRBV7-2 and TRBJ2-2; no reliable D call. Germline CDR1 SGHTA, CDR2 FQGNSA. V gave up 5 bases and J gave up 5 bases, with 9 bases separating them. CDR3 length: 13 residues.

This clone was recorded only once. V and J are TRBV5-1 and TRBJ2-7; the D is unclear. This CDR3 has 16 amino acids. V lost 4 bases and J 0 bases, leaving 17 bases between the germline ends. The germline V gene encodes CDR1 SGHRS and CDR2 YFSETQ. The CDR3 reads CASSPRSAASSYEQYF. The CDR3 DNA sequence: TGCGCCAGCAGCCCCCGGAGCGCGGCGAGCTCCTACGAGCAGTACTTC.

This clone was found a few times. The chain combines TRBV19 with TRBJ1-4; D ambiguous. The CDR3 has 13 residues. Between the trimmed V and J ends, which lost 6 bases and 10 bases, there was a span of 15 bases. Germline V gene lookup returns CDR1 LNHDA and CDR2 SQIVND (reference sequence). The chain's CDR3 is CASRSPGDRKLFF. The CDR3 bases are TGTGCCAGTAGGAGTCCGGGAGATAGAAAACTGTTTTTT.

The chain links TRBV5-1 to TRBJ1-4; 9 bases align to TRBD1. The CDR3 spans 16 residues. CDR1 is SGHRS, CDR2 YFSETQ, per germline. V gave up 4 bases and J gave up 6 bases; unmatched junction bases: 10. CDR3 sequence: CASSPRPGQGDEKLFF. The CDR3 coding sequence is TGCGCCAGCAGCCCCAGGCCGGGACAGGGTGATGAAAAACTGTTTTTT. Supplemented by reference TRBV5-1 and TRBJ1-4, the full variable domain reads KAGVTQTPRYLIKTRGQQVTLSCSPISGHRSVSWYQQTPGQGLQFLFEYFSETQRNKGNFPGRFSGRQFSNSRSEMNVSTLELGDSALYLCASSPRPGQGDEKLFFGSGTQLSVL.

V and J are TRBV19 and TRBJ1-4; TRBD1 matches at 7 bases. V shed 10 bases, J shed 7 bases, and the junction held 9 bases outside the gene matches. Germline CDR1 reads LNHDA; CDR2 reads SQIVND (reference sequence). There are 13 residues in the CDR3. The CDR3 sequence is CATSDRLSEKLFF. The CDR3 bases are TGTGCCACCTCGGACAGGCTGAGTGAAAAACTGTTTTTT.

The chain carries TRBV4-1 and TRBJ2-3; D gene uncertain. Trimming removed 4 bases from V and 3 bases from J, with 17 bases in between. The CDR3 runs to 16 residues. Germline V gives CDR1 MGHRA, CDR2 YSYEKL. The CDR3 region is CASSPKMVGRTDTQYF. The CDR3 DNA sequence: TGCGCCAGCAGCCCCAAGATGGTTGGCAGAACAGATACGCAGTATTTT.

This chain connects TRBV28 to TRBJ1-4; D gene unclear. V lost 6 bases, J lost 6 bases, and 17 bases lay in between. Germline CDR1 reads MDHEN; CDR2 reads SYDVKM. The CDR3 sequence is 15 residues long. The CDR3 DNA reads TGTGCCAGCAGAATAGGAGGGTCTTCTGATGAAAAACTGTTTTTT. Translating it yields CASRIGGSSDEKLFF.

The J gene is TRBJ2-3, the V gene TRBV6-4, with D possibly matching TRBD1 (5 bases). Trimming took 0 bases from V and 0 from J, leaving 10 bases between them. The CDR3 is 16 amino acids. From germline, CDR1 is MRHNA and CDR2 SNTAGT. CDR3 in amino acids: CASSDSAGPSTDTQYF. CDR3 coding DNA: TGTGCCAGCAGTGACTCGGCAGGGCCTAGCACAGATACGCAGTATTTT.

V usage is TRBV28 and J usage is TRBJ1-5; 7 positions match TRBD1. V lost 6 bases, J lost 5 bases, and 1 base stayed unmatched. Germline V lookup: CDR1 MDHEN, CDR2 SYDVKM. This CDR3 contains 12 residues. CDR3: CASSTGDQPQHF. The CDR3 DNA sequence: TGTGCCAGCAGCACAGGGGATCAGCCCCAGCATTTT.

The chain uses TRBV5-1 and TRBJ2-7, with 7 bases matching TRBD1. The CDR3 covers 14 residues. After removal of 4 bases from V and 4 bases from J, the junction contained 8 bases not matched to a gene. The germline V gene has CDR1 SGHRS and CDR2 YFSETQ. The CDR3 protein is CASSPSDRYYEQYF. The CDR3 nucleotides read TGCGCCAGCAGCCCATCGGACAGGTATTACGAGCAGTACTTC.

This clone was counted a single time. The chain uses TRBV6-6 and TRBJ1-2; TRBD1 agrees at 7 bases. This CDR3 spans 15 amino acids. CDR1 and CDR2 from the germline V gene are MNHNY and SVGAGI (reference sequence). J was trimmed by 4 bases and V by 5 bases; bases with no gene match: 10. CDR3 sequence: CASSETGRGTYGYTF. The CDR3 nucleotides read TGTGCCAGCAGTGAGACAGGGCGAGGGACCTATGGCTACACCTTC.

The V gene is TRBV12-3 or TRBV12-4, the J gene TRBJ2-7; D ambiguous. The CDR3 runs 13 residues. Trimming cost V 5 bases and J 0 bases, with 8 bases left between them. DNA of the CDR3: TGTGCCAGCAGTACACAGTCCTCCTACGAGCAGTACTTC. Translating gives CASSTQSSYEQYF.

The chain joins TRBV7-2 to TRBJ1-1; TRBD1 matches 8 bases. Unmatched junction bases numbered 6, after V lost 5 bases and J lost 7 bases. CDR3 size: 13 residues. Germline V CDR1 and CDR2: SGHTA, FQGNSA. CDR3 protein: CASSHGQGLEAFF. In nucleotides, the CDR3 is TGTGCCAGCAGCCACGGACAGGGCCTTGAAGCTTTCTTT.

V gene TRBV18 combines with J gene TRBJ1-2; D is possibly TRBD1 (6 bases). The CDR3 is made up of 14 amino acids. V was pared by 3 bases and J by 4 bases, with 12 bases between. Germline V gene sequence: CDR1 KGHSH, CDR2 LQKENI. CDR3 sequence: CASSPGHASYGYTF. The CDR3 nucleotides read TGTGCCAGCTCACCGGGACATGCCTCCTATGGCTACACCTTC.

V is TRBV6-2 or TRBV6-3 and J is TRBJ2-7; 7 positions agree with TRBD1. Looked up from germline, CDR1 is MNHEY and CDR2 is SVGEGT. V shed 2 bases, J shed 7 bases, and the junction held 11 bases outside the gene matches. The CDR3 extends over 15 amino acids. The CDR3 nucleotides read TGTGCCAGCAGTTACCCGGGGACAGTTACGGGGGAGCAGTACTTC. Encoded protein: CASSYPGTVTGEQYF.

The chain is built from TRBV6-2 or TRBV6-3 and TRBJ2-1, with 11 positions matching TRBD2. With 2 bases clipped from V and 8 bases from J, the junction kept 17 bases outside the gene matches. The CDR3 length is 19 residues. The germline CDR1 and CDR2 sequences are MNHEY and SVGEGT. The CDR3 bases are TGTGCCAGCAGTTACGGGAGGGGTTTTAGCGGGAGGGCCTTGGATGAGCAGTTCTTC. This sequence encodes CASSYGRGFSGRALDEQFF.

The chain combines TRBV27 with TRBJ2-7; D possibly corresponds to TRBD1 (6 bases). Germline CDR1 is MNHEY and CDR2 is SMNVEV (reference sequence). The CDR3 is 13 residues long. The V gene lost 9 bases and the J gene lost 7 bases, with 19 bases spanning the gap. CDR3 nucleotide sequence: TGTGCCAGTAGAAAACAGGGAAAGGGGGAGCAGTACTTC. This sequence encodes CASRKQGKGEQYF.